What follows are 2 T cell receptor beta chains derived from one specimen sequenced in a study of beta chain features in type 1 diabetes. Isolated RNA was reverse transcribed in full, so expressed TCRB transcripts were sequenced. Clones were read by immunoSEQ multiplex PCR, and TCRdb kept only the in-frame ones, dropping some. The data contain 680,000 or so clones, roughly a sixth of them seen just once; the ten biggest clones take up around 0.095%. Input material: naive CD4+ T cells from blood. The receptor source for this set is a man younger than 30 in good health.

This clone was counted a few times. The chain uses TRBV6-1 and TRBJ2-1, with 7 bases matching TRBD2. The V gene end was trimmed by 5 bases and the J gene end by 9 bases; junction bases not matched to a gene: 7. CDR1 and CDR2 from the germline V gene are MNHNS and SASEGT. The CDR3 runs 13 residues. CDR3 loop: CASSRTSGSEQFF. The DNA of the CDR3 is TGTGCCAGCAGTCGGACTAGTGGTAGTGAGCAGTTCTTC.

V is TRBV9 and J is TRBJ2-2; D gene unclear. With 6 bases removed from V and 7 bases from J, the gap between germline ends came to 7 bases. The CDR3 contains 11 residues. Germline CDR1 and CDR2: SGDLS and YYNGEE. CDR3 sequence reads: CASTLGGELFF. DNA for the CDR3: TGTGCCAGCACCCTAGGCGGGGAGCTGTTTTTT.